This paragraph covers one T cell receptor (beta chain) sequence. The target of this receptor is not known. No base-level quality is on record; no much larger clone is a single base apart. The CDR3 regions of human TCRbeta chains were analyzed by immunosequencing. The source study handled its data this way. TCRs in the repertoires were compared against a reference library of SARS-CoV-2-specific TCRs that had been generated with the MIRA antigen-specificity platform. Breadth meant the fraction of unique TCRs that were SARS-CoV-2-associated, whereas depth meant the fraction of total T cells that were SARS-CoV-2-associated. Using the MIRA data, every spike-specific TCR was mapped to the spike region that the TCR reacted to and assigned to either a CD4 or a CD8 class. Log10-transformed breadth and depth values were compared by one-way ANOVA with Sidak's multiple comparisons tests. Entries here come from immuneACCESS through TCRdb and include only in-frame sequences with V and J called. Some clones fail to appear in such tables; in the studies checked, an unresolved V gene covers under half of the shortfall, and the cause of the remainder is unknown. V and J calls plus clone size are reproduced from that table; the DNA served to infer D and trimming. In this sample the table shows about 97,000 clones, roughly 90% of which occur a single time. In total, the top ten clones hold approximately 7% of the sample.

This record belongs to a study of T cell responses to AZD1222 COVID-19 vaccine (dated by TCRdb to 2020 to 2023). Notes on the research overall: AZD1222 recipients whose second dose came at about 4 weeks and those whose second dose came at about 12 weeks were combined into one group, since spike-specific TCR depth and breadth did not differ between the two schedules. Trial participants were enrolled by age into 18-55, 56-69 and 70-plus year subgroups, with roughly 150, 30 and 60 TCR-sequenced participants respectively. TCR sequencing was performed for fewer than 250 trial participants, of whom 207 were given two doses of AZD1222 and some 26 were given two doses of MenACWY control vaccine.

The meaning of the sample's time point label: baseline before first vaccination. Samples from vaccinated people were obtained from the UK trials COV001 and COV002, which included a single-blind randomized controlled phase 2/3 trial of AZD1222 (ChAdOx1 nCoV-19) in healthy adults. For TCRbeta chain sequencing, PBMC samples from trial participants were taken at day 0 and at day 28 after the second dose. The paper as a whole reports these results and caveats: Nearly half of unique spike-specific TCRs reportedly recognized epitopes outside regions mutated in the B.1.351 and B.1.1.7 variants. In the small 56-69-year group, the increase in depth fell short of significance, most likely because of low power. Conclusions about previously exposed vaccinees were limited because only six or seven AZD1222 recipients were SARS-CoV-2 seropositive at baseline. After two AZD1222 doses, both the breadth and the depth of spike-specific TCRs were significantly higher than at day 0 and than in MenACWY recipients. Because no day 14 peak-response samples were available, the repertoires could be characterized only after the peak T cell response. The whole spike protein was spanned by vaccine-associated CD4 TCRs, and dominant responses were seen in regions 160-218 and 743-854. Participants were mostly white British, with more females than males. The authors suggested clonal diversity may have been underestimated.

CDR1 MGHDK and CDR2 SYGVNS were looked up in the germline V gene. The CDR3, cysteine through phenylalanine, is 17 amino acids long. Just CDR3 DNA is preserved here, 51 bases in frame from base 1. V is shortened by 1 base, J by 0 bases, and the region joining them spans 10 bases. This TCR was sampled from an adult in good health. Recombination linked TRBV25-1 to TRBJ2-6, and possibly TRBD1, on 5 matching bases. The sequencing used peripheral blood, collected on day 0 of AZD1222 vaccination. In nucleotide form, the sequence is TGTGCCAGCAGTGAATTAGGGGATAGCTCTGGGGCCAACGTCCTGACTTTC. This yields the protein CASSELGDSSGANVLTF.